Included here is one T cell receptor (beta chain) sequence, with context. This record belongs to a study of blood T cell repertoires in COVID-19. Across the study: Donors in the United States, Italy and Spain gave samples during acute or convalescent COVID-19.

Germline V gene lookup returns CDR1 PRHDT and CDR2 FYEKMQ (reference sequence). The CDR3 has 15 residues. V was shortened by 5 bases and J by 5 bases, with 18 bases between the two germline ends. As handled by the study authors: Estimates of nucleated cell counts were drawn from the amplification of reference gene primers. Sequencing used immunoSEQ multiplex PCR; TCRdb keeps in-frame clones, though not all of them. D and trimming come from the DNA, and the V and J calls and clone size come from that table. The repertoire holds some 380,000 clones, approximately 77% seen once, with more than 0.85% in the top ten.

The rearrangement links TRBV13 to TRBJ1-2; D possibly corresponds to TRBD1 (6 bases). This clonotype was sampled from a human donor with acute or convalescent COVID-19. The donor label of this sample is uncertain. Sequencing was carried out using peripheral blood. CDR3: CASSRPTGSGYGYTF. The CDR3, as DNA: TGTGCCAGCAGCCGACCAACAGGGTCCGGTTATGGCTACACCTTC.